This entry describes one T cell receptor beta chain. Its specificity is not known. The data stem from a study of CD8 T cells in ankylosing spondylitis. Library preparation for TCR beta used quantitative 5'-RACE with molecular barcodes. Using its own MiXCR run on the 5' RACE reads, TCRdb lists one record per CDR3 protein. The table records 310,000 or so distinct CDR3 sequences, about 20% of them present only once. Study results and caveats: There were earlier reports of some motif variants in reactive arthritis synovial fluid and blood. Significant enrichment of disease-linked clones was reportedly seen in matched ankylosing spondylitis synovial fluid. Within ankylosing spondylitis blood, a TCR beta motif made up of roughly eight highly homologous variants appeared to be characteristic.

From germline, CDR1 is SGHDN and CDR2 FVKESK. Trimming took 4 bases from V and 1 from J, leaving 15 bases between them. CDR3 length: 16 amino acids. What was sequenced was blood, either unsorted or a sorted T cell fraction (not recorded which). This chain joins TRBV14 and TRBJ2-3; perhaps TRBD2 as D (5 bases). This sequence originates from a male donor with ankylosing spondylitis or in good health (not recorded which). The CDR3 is CASSRETGNRTDTQYF. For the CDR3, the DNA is TGTGCCAGCAGCCGGGAGACGGGGAACCGCACAGATACGCAGTATTTT.